The 3 T cell receptor beta chains in this list originate from one sample, sequenced in a study of Graves' ophthalmopathy and Graves' hyperthyroidism. RNA transcripts were the template, and TCR beta CDR3 regions were amplified from them. Second-round multiplex PCR followed a first-round RT-PCR using HTBI primers. TCRdb redid the calling of the multiplex PCR reads with MiXCR, one entry per CDR3 protein. The sample has some 15,000 distinct CDR3 sequences; roughly 50% are singletons. The sample was peripheral blood. Receptors originate from a woman aged 25 to 39 with Graves' ophthalmopathy.

This clonotype appeared a few times. The chain joins TRBV20-1 to TRBJ1-5; TRBD1 is a possible D gene (6 bases). CDR1 and CDR2 from the germline V gene are DFQATT and SNEGSKA (reference sequence). V was shortened by 3 bases and J by 0 bases, with 15 bases between the two germline ends. The length of the CDR3 is 16 residues. In nucleotides, the CDR3 is TGCAGTGCTAGCAATCTCGCAGGGGTTAGCAATCAGCCCCAGCATTTT. This translates into CSASNLAGVSNQPQHF.

This clonotype was seen only once. This chain connects TRBV20-1 to TRBJ2-5; 11 nucleotides match TRBD2. The CDR3 has 18 amino acids. Per the germline V gene, CDR1 is DFQATT and CDR2 is SNEGSKA (reference sequence). V gave up 1 base and J gave up 5 bases; unmatched junction bases: 15. CDR3 sequence: CSARGEEIAGGPLETQYF. The CDR3 DNA reads TGCAGTGCTAGAGGAGAGGAGATAGCGGGGGGGCCCTTGGAGACCCAGTACTTC.

This clonotype was observed at least ten times. This chain joins TRBV28 and TRBJ1-5; D uncertain. The CDR3 length is 13 residues. Between the trimmed V and J ends, which lost 5 bases and 8 bases, there was a span of 13 bases. The germline CDR1 and CDR2 sequences are MDHEN and SYDVKM. CDR3 nucleotide sequence: TGTGCCAGCAGTCCTACTAGGAGGGAGCCCCAGCATTTT. This gives the protein CASSPTRREPQHF.